These T cell receptor beta chains were read from a single sample in a study of regulatory T cells in long-lasting Graves disease. MiXCR, applied by TCRdb to the multiplex PCR reads, yields one record per CDR3 protein. The table shows around 330,000 distinct CDR3 sequences, with over 15% occurring only once. This material consisted of peripheral blood mononuclear cells (PBMCs), taken at new diagnosis, from a patient treated with antithyroid drugs. The source of these receptors is a female donor with Graves disease. Each CDR3 is given with its conserved first and last residue. A D gene is named only where the DNA matches it firmly. Rows may omit the clone size; those that give it use once, few, many or a size class.

V,J,D,size,DNA,CDR3
TRBV11-2,TRBJ2-7,TRBD1,many,TGTGCCAGCAGTCTTGTCCGGGACAGTTGGTACGAGCAGTACTTC,CASSLVRDSWYEQYF
TRBV27,TRBJ1-5,.,.,TGTGCCGCCAGCAGTTTGATACAGGGTAGCAATCAGCCCCAGCATTTT,CAASSLIQGSNQPQHF
TRBV7-9,TRBJ2-2,TRBD1,many,TGTGCCAGCAGCTTAGTCGACAGGGGAGTCACCGGGGAGCTGTTTTTT,CASSLVDRGVTGELFF
TRBV12-3/TRBV12-4,TRBJ2-2,TRBD2,many,TGTGCCAGCAGGCGGGGACTAGGGGCCGGGGAGCTGTTTTTT,CASRRGLGAGELFF
TRBV5-1,TRBJ2-3,TRBD2,.,TGCGCCAGCAGCTGGGGGGGAGCAGATACGCAGTATTTT,CASSWGGADTQYF
TRBV19,TRBJ2-5,.,.,TGTGCCAGTGGGAAGGTCCTCCCGGGTTACCAAGAGACCCAGTACTTC,CASGKVLPGYQETQYF
TRBV28,TRBJ2-7,.,many,TGTGCCAGCTGTCAAGAACCGGGCTACGAGCAGTACTTC,CASCQEPGYEQYF
TRBV20-1,TRBJ2-2,TRBD2,.,TGCAGTGCTAGAGGTCCTTGGGGGGGAGAGCCCGGGGAGCTGTTTTTT,CSARGPWGGEPGELFF
TRBV5-1,TRBJ1-2,.,few,TGCGCCAGCAGCTTGGATGCAGCATATGGCTACACCTTC,CASSLDAAYGYTF
TRBV29-1,TRBJ2-2,.,.,TGCAGCGTTGAAGGTCTCCCCGGCAGCACCGGGGAGCTGTTTTTT,CSVEGLPGSTGELFF
TRBV2,TRBJ2-2,.,.,TGTGCCAGCCTAGGGGGGAACGGAGAATCCGGGGAGCTGTTTTTT,CASLGGNGESGELFF
TRBV12-3/TRBV12-4,TRBJ1-4,.,few,TGTGCCAGCAGAGACAGTAATGGAAAACTGTTTTTT,CASRDSNGKLFF
TRBV18,TRBJ2-1,.,many,TGTGCCAGCTCACCCCAGCAGCGGTCCTACAATGAGCAGTTCTTC,CASSPQQRSYNEQFF
TRBV7-2,TRBJ2-7,.,.,TGTGCCAGCAGCTTAGATTCGGGATGGGAGCAGTACTTC,CASSLDSGWEQYF
TRBV5-1,TRBJ2-3,.,.,TGCGCCAGCAGCTTGGTAGTAACGAGCACAGATACGCAGTATTTT,CASSLVVTSTDTQYF
TRBV9,TRBJ2-7,TRBD2,few,TGTGCCAGCAGCCCCAGTAGCGGGGCTAGCTCCTACGAGCAGTACTTC,CASSPSSGASSYEQYF
TRBV9,TRBJ2-4,.,few,TGTGCCAGCAGCGTAACAGGTGGTCTAACTGAGGGTAAAAACATTCAGTACTTC,CASSVTGGLTEGKNIQYF
TRBV6-1,TRBJ1-5,.,many,TGTGCCAGCAGTGATGGGGGGTCCAATCAGCCCCAGCATTTT,CASSDGGSNQPQHF
TRBV27,TRBJ1-5,.,many,TGTGCCAGCAGTTTTTCGGGTTCGCAGGGCCTCAATCAGCCCCAGCATTTT,CASSFSGSQGLNQPQHF
TRBV2,TRBJ2-7,.,.,TGTGCCAGCAGTGAAGGTAGGGGGGGGTCCTACGAGCAGTACTTC,CASSEGRGGSYEQYF
TRBV7-9,TRBJ2-7,.,many,TGTGCCAGCAGAGCTGCTAGCTCTTCCGAGCAGTACTTC,CASRAASSSEQYF
TRBV28,TRBJ2-7,.,many,TGTGCCAGCAGAGACGGAGGGACGAACTACGAGCAGTACTTC,CASRDGGTNYEQYF
TRBV19,TRBJ2-6,TRBD2,.,TGTGCCAGTAGTATTCGGACTAGCGCCGGGGCCAACGTCCTGACTTTC,CASSIRTSAGANVLTF
TRBV7-8,TRBJ2-7,.,many,TGTGCCAGCAGCTTAGACACAGGCCCTTCCTACGAGCAGTACTTC,CASSLDTGPSYEQYF
TRBV9,TRBJ2-1,TRBD2,.,TGTGCCAGCAGCGTCGGCGGGAGCCTGATTGCGCATGAGCAGTTCTTC,CASSVGGSLIAHEQFF
TRBV28,TRBJ2-4,.,.,TGTGCCAGCAGCCTTTACAGGGTCCTCAAAAACATTCAGTACTTC,CASSLYRVLKNIQYF
TRBV20-1,TRBJ1-1,.,.,TGCAGTGCTAGCCGGGGAAGATTGAACACTGAAGCTTTCTTT,CSASRGRLNTEAFF
TRBV10-3,TRBJ2-2,.,many,TGTGCCATCAGTGAGTCGGGATTCTCCACCGGGGAGCTGTTTTTT,CAISESGFSTGELFF
TRBV3-1,TRBJ2-7,TRBD2,many,TGTGCCAGCAGCCAGCTACGGACTAGCGGATCCTACGAGCAGTACTTC,CASSQLRTSGSYEQYF
TRBV2,TRBJ2-3,.,many,TGTGCCAGCGGGGCTTTGTCTTCTGGAGATACGCAGTATTTT,CASGALSSGDTQYF
TRBV19,TRBJ2-3,TRBD1,many,TGTGCCAGTAGTATTGGACAGGGGACAGATACGCAGTATTTT,CASSIGQGTDTQYF
TRBV6-1,TRBJ1-2,.,many,TGTGCCAGCAGTGAAAGGAAGCAGAGTTCCAGGGCCCATGGCTACACCTTC,CASSERKQSSRAHGYTF
TRBV29-1,TRBJ1-3,.,few,TGCAGCGTTGATTCTGGAAACACCATATATTTT,CSVDSGNTIYF
TRBV10-3,TRBJ2-3,.,many,TGTGCCATCAGTGAGTCGGTTCTAAAGGTGGGCACAGATACGCAGTATTTT,CAISESVLKVGTDTQYF
TRBV12-3/TRBV12-4,TRBJ2-1,TRBD1,many,TGTGCCAGCAAAGTTAGGGGACAGGGGTTCTTGGATGAGCAGTTCTTC,CASKVRGQGFLDEQFF
TRBV28,TRBJ2-5,TRBD2,many,TGTGCCAGCAGTTTTGGCGGGAGCCACCAAGAGACCCAGTACTTC,CASSFGGSHQETQYF
TRBV5-1,TRBJ2-7,TRBD2,many,TGCGCCAGCAGCTTGTGGCTAGCGGGAGACTCCTCCTACGAGCAGTACTTC,CASSLWLAGDSSYEQYF
TRBV20-1,TRBJ2-3,.,many,TGCAGTGCTAGAGCAGGCGTTGGCACAGATACGCAGTATTTT,CSARAGVGTDTQYF
TRBV6-4,TRBJ2-7,.,.,TGTGCCAGCAGACTTACAGGAGACTACGAGCAGTACTTC,CASRLTGDYEQYF
TRBV11-1,TRBJ2-1,TRBD1,few,TGTGCCAGCAGCTTAACCTTGGAGACAGGGCAAAGGTACAATGAGCAGTTCTTC,CASSLTLETGQRYNEQFF
TRBV28,TRBJ1-3,TRBD1,many,TGTGCCAGCAGTTTACCGCAGGGGGATTACTCTGGAAACACCATATATTTT,CASSLPQGDYSGNTIYF